This T cell receptor (beta chain) was recovered during a study of blood T cells in healthy people across ages. A second about 7 to 11 cycle PCR used barcoded and J-beta primers. TCRdb analysed the 5' RACE reads with MiXCR anew, one entry per CDR3 protein. The sample has about 1.7 million distinct CDR3 sequences, about 28% seen once; the top ten hold less than 9.5%. This clonotype has just a few counts. Its antigen remains unknown. Study-level points and caveats: Whereas aged donors had fewer naive CD4+ cells, long-lived donors had more of them and higher diversity.

The sample taken for sequencing was blood. This TCR was sampled from a woman aged 30 to 39 in good health.

CDR3 protein: CASSLGDLQPQHF. The DNA for the CDR3 is TGTGCCAGCAGTTTGGGGGACCTTCAGCCCCAGCATTTT. This chain uses TRBV6-5 with TRBJ1-5, with a tentative D call TRBD1 (5 bases). This CDR3 has 13 amino acids. Trimming removed 4 bases at V and 6 bases at J, with 10 bases between. Per the germline V gene, CDR1 is MNHEY and CDR2 is SVGAGI.